These T cell receptor beta chains were read from a single sample in a study of shared clonotypes between healthy human individuals. Sequencing was performed with immunoSEQ multiplex PCR; in TCRdb, only in-frame clones are kept and a portion is missing. This table holds approximately 2.5 million clones, over 85% found once. The specimen was naive CD4+ T cells from PBMCs. These receptors all stem from a man younger than 35 in good health. Some clones in this sample may be carry-over from other donors' samples. Each CDR3 is given with its conserved first and last residue.

TRBV27	17	CASSSSTSGRRYNEQFF
TRBV2	11	CASRLNTEAFF
TRBV7-9	18	CASSLYRTATSGANVLTF
TRBV5-1	15	CASSRIAGAYNEQFF
TRBV28	15	CASSPGGTPQETQYF
TRBV9	15	CASSDGSGRHNEQFF
TRBV2	14	CASSEAPGADTQYF
TRBV30	12	CAWGIDFYEQYF
TRBV5-1	15	CASSLGDRGTTEAFF
TRBV28	17	CASSPPRSGGGWGTQYF
TRBV6-5	16	CASSYFRGMSSYEQYF
TRBV14	14	CASSQGHISYEQYF
TRBV10-2	11	CASSEFATQYF
TRBV6-1	15	CASSARTGEPYEQYF
TRBV7-9	16	CASSPMRFSTNEKLFF
TRBV7-2	16	CASSPRPDSMNTEAFF
TRBV18	17	CASSPFPPGPENYGYTF
TRBV14	13	CASSQSWTGGYTF
TRBV18	14	CASSPGTNQETQYF
TRBV28	14	CASRSPPSYNEQFF
TRBV7-6	12	CASSRTGDGYTF
TRBV9	14	CASSGVAGGYEQYF
TRBV5-5	15	CASSIGTGPYNEQFF
TRBV15	14	CATSRETGNYGYTF
TRBV10-1	14	CASSVGTLADTQYF
TRBV5-1	13	CASRQRQPFEQYF
TRBV30	11	CAWSDPLEQYF
TRBV19	16	CASSIRRGSSYNEQFF
TRBV11-1	13	CASSQRPGEKLFF
TRBV5-1	22	CASSLEPRSTLSGASSYNEQFF